These T cell receptor beta chains were read from a single sample in a study of graft-versus-host responses after intestinal transplantation. Repertoires were generated with immunoSEQ multiplex PCR, while TCRdb's copy carries only in-frame clones and drops some. The sample holds more than 9,000 clones, 80% to 95% seen once. The starting material was PBMCs, obtained about 70 days after transplant. The source of these receptors is a human patient who received an intestinal transplant, so some T cells may come from the graft donor. The conserved cysteine and the conserved F or W are not part of the CDR3 here.

j_call: TRBJ2-1
v_call: TRBV28
cdr3_aa: ASIPLGWERYYNEQF

j_call: TRBJ2-2
v_call: TRBV15
cdr3_aa: ATTVDTGELF

j_call: TRBJ2-1
v_call: TRBV7-9
cdr3_aa: AIRQDLSSYNEQF

j_call: TRBJ1-5
v_call: TRBV7-9
cdr3_aa: ASSRGRSNQPQH

j_call: TRBJ2-5
v_call: TRBV29-1
cdr3_aa: SVVPAAIGGETQY

j_call: TRBJ1-2
v_call: TRBV29-1
cdr3_aa: SVSLGQGKNYGYT

j_call: TRBJ2-7
v_call: TRBV10-3
cdr3_aa: ALREQGFYEQY

j_call: TRBJ2-5
v_call: TRBV28
cdr3_aa: ASSPVGEGRD

j_call: TRBJ1-5
v_call: TRBV10-1
cdr3_aa: ASSEGQPQH

j_call: TRBJ2-1
v_call: TRBV19
cdr3_aa: ASGRDPYNEQF

j_call: TRBJ2-5
v_call: TRBV7-2
cdr3_aa: ASSYPGTKETQY

j_call: TRBJ2-1
v_call: TRBV14
cdr3_aa: ASSPIQLDNEQF

j_call: TRBJ2-5
v_call: TRBV6-5
cdr3_aa: ASNQAGPRETQY

j_call: TRBJ2-7
v_call: TRBV10-2
cdr3_aa: ASSESNAYEQY

j_call: TRBJ2-2
v_call: TRBV11-2
cdr3_aa: ASRGPGELF

j_call: TRBJ2-3
v_call: TRBV9
cdr3_aa: ASGGETRPQY

j_call: TRBJ2-6
v_call: TRBV5-1
cdr3_aa: ASSLQGVSLDRGANVLT

j_call: TRBJ2-1
v_call: TRBV19
cdr3_aa: ASSIAPLTYNEQF

j_call: TRBJ1-2
v_call: TRBV7-9
cdr3_aa: ASSLGGALDYGYT

j_call: TRBJ2-7
v_call: TRBV4-3
cdr3_aa: ASSQDLGTPYEQY

j_call: TRBJ2-1
v_call: TRBV6-5
cdr3_aa: ASSRSGGVFDEQF

j_call: TRBJ2-3
v_call: TRBV30
cdr3_aa: AWSLTGPRDTQY

j_call: TRBJ2-7
v_call: TRBV27
cdr3_aa: ASNAGGHSYEQY

j_call: TRBJ1-5
v_call: TRBV28
cdr3_aa: ASNTIWLYNQPQH

j_call: TRBJ2-7
v_call: TRBV28
cdr3_aa: ASSTTSGAYEQY

j_call: TRBJ2-3
v_call: TRBV14
cdr3_aa: ASSQDFTSGLEVDTQY

j_call: TRBJ2-7
v_call: TRBV28
cdr3_aa: ASSPNEIVPSLYEQY

j_call: TRBJ1-1
v_call: TRBV29-1
cdr3_aa: SVIRGLNTEAF

j_call: TRBJ2-1
v_call: TRBV11-3
cdr3_aa: ASSFLGGINNEQF

j_call: TRBJ1-1
v_call: TRBV9
cdr3_aa: ASSVSLGSTEAF